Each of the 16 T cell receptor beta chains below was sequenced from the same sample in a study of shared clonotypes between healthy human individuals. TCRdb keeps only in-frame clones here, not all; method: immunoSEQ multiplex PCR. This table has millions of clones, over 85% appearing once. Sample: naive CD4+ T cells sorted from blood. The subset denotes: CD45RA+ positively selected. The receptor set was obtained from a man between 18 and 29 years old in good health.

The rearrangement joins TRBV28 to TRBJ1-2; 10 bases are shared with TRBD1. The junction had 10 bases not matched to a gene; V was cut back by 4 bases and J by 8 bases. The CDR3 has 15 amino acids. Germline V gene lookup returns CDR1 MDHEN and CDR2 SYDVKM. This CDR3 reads CASSSMETGGLGYTF. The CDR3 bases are TGTGCCAGCAGTTCCATGGAGACAGGGGGCCTGGGCTACACCTTC.

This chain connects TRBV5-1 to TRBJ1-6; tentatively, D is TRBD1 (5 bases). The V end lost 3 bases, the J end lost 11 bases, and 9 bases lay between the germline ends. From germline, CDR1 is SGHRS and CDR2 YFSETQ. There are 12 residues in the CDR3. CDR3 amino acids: CASSSQGTPLHF. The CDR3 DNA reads TGCGCCAGCAGCTCTCAGGGTACACCCCTCCACTTT.

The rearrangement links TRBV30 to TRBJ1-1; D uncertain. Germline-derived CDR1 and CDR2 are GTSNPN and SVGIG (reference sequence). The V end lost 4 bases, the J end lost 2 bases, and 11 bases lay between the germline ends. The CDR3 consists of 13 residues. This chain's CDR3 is CAWTTPQNTEAFF. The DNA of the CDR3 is TGTGCCTGGACCACCCCCCAAAACACTGAAGCTTTCTTT.

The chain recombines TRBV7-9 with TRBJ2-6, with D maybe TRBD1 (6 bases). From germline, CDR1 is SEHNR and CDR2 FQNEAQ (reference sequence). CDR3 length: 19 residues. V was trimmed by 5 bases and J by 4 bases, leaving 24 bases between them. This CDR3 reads CASSRGSGTTLGGANVLTF. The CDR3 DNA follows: TGTGCCAGCAGCAGGGGATCCGGGACAACTTTGGGAGGGGCCAACGTCCTGACTTTC.

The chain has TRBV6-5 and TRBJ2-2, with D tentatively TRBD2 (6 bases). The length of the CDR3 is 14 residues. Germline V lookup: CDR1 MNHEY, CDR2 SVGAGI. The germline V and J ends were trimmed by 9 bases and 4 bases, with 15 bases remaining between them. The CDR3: CASRLAKGTGELFF. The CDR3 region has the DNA TGTGCCAGTCGTCTAGCGAAGGGCACCGGGGAGCTGTTTTTT.

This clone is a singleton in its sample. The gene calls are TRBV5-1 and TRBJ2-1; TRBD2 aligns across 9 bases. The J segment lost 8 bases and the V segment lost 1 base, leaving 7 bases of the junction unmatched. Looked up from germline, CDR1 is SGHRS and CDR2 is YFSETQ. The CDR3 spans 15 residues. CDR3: CASSLRAGGPDEQFF. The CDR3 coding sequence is TGCGCCAGCAGCTTGCGTGCGGGAGGGCCGGATGAGCAGTTCTTC.

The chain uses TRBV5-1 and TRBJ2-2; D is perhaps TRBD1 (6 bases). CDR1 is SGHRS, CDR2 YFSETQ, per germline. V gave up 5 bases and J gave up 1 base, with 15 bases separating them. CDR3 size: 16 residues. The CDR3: CASSRQASLNTGELFF. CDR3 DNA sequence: TGCGCCAGCAGTCGACAGGCGTCACTGAACACCGGGGAGCTGTTTTTT.

DNA of the CDR3: TGTGCCAGCAGTAACTCAGCGGGAGGGCGGGGCACAGATACGCAGTATTTT. It encodes CASSNSAGGRGTDTQYF. V usage is TRBV7-9 and J usage is TRBJ2-3, with 10 bases matching TRBD2. V gave up 6 bases and J gave up 1 base; unmatched junction bases: 10. CDR3 length: 17 residues. The germline V gene has CDR1 SEHNR and CDR2 FQNEAQ (reference sequence).

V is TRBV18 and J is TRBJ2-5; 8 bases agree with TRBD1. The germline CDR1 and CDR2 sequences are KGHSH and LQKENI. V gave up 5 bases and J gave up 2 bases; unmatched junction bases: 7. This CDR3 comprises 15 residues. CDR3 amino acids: CASSKNRDRQETQYF. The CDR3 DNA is TGTGCCAGCTCAAAAAACCGGGACAGGCAAGAGACCCAGTACTTC.

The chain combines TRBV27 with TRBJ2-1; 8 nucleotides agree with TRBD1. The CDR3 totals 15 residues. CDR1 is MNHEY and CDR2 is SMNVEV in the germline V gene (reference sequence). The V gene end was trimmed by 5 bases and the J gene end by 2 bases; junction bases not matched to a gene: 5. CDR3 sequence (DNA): TGTGCCAGCAGTGTAACAGGGGGACCCTACAATGAGCAGTTCTTC. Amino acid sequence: CASSVTGGPYNEQFF.

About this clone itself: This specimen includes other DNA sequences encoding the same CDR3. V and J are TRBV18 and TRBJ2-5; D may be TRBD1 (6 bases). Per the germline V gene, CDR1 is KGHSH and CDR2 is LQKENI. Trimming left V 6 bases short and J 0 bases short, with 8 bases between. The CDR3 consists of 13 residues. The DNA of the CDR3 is TGTGCCAGCTCTCGGACAGACCAAGAGACCCAGTACTTC. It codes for CASSRTDQETQYF.

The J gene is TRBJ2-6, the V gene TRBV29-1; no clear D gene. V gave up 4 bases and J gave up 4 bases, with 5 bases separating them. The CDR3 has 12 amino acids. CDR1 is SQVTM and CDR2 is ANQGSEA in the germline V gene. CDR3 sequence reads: CSVVGGANVLTF. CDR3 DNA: TGCAGCGTTGTCGGAGGGGCCAACGTCCTGACTTTC.

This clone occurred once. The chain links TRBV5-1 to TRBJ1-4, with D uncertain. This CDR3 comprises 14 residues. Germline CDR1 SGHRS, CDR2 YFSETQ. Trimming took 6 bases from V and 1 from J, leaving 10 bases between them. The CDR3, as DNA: TGCGCCAGCAATGCGGACGGAACTAATGAAAAACTGTTTTTT. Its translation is CASNADGTNEKLFF.

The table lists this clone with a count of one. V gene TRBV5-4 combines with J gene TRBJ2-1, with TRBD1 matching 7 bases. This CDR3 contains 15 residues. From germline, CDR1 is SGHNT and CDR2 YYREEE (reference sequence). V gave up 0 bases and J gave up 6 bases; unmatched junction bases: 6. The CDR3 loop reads CASSLGGRGFNEQFF. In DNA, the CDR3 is TGTGCCAGCAGCTTGGGAGGCAGGGGGTTCAATGAGCAGTTCTTC.

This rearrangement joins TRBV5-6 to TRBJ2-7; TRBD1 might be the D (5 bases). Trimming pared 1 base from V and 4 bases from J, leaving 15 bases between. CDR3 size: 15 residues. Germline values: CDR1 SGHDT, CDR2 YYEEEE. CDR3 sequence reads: CASSLFLGAGYEQYF. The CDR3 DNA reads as TGTGCCAGCAGCTTGTTTTTAGGGGCAGGTTACGAGCAGTACTTC.

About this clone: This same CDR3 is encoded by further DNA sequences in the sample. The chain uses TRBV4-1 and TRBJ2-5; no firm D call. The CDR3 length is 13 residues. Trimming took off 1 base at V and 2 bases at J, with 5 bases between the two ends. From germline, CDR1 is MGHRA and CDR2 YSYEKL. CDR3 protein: CASSQGIQETQYF. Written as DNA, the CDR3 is TGCGCCAGCAGCCAAGGGATACAAGAGACCCAGTACTTC.